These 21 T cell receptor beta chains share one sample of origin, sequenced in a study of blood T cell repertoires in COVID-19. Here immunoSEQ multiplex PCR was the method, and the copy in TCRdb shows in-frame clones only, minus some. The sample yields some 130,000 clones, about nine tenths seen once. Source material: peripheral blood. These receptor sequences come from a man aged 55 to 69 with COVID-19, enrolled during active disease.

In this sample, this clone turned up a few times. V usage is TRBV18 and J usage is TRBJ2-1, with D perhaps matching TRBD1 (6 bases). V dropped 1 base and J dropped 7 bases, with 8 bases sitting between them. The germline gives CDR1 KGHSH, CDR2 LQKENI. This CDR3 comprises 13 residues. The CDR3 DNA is TGTGCCAGCTCACCACTACAGGGTAATGAGCAGTTCTTC. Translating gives CASSPLQGNEQFF.

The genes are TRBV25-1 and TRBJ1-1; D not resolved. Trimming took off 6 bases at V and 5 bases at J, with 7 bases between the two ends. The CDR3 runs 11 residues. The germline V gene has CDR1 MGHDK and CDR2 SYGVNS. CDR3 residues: CASRTGTEAFF. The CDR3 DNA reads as TGTGCCAGCAGGACTGGGACTGAAGCTTTCTTT.

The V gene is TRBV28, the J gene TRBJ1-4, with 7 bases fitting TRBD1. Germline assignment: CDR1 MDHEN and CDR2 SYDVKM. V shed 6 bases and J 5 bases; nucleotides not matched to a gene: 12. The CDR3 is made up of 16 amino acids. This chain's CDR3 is CASSLTGTAQNEKLFF. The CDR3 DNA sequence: TGTGCCAGCAGCCTAACTGGGACAGCCCAAAATGAAAAACTGTTTTTT.

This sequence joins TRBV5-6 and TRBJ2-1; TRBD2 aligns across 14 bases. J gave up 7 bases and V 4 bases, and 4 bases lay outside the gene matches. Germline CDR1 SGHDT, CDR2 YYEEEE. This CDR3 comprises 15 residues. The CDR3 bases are TGTGCCAGCAGCGTAGGACTAGCGGGAGGTAATGAGCAGTTCTTC. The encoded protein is CASSVGLAGGNEQFF.

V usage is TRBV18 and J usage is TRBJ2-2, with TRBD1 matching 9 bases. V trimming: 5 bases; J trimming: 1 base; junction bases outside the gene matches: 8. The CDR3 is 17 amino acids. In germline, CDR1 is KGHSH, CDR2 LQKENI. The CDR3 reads CASSSTGGTGNTGELFF. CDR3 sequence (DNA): TGTGCCAGCTCATCGACAGGGGGGACAGGGAACACCGGGGAGCTGTTTTTT.

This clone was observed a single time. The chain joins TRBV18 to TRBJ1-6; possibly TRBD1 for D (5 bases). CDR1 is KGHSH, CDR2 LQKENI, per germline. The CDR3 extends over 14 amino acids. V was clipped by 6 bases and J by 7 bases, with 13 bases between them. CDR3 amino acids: CASSAGGANSPLHF. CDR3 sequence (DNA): TGTGCCAGCTCTGCCGGAGGGGCGAATTCACCCCTCCACTTT. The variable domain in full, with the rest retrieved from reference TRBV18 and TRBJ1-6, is NAGVMQNPRHLVRRRGQEARLRCSPMKGHSHVYWYRQLPEEGLKFMVYLQKENIIDESGMPKERFSAEFPKEGPSILRIQQVVRGDSAAYFCASSAGGANSPLHFGNGTRLTVT.

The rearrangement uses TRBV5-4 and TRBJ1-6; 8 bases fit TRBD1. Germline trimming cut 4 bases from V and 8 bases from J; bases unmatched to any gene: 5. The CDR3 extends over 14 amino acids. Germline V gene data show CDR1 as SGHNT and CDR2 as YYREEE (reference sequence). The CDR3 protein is CASSLDREDSPLHF. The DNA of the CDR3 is TGTGCCAGCAGCCTGGACAGGGAAGATTCACCCCTCCACTTT.

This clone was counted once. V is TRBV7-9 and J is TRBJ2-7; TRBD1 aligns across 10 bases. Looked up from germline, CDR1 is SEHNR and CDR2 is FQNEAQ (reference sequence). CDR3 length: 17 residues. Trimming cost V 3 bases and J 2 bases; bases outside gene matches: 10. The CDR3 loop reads CASSLMGQGFFPYEQYF. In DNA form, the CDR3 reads TGTGCCAGCAGCTTGATGGGACAGGGGTTTTTCCCCTACGAGCAGTACTTC.

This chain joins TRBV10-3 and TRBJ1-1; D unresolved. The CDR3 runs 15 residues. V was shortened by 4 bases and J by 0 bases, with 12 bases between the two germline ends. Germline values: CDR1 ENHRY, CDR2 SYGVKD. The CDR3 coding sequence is TGTGCCATCAGTGGCGGGCCGAAAATGAACACTGAAGCTTTCTTT. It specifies CAISGGPKMNTEAFF.

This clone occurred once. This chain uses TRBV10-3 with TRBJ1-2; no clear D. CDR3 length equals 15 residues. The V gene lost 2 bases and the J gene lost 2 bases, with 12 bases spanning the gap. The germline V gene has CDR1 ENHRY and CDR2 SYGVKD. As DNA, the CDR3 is TGTGCCATCAGTGAGAACTTCGGGAAAAACTATGGCTACACCTTC. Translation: CAISENFGKNYGYTF.

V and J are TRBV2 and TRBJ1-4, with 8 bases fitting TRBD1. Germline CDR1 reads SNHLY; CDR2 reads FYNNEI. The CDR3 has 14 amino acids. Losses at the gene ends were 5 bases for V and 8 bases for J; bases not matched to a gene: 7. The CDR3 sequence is CASSSDRVREKLFF. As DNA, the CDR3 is TGTGCCAGCAGTTCGGACAGGGTGAGGGAAAAACTGTTTTTT.

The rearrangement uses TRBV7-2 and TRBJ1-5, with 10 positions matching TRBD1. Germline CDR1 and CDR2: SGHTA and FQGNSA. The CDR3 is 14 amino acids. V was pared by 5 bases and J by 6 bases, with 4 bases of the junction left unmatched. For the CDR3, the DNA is TGTGCCAGCAGCCCTGACAGGGGGCTTCAGCCCCAGCATTTT. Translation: CASSPDRGLQPQHF.

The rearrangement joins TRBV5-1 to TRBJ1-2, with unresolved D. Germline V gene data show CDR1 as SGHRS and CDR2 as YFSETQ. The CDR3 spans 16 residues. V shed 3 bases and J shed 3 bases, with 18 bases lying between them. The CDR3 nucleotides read TGCGCCAGCAGCTCTCAGCCCTTTACAGATTACTATGGCTACACCTTC. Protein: CASSSQPFTDYYGYTF.

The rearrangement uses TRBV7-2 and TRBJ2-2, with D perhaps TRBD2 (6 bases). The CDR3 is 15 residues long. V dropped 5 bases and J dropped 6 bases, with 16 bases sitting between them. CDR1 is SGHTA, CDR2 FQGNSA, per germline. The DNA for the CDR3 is TGTGCCAGCAGCCTAGGTCCTAGCGTCCCCGGGGAGCTGTTTTTT. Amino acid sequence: CASSLGPSVPGELFF.

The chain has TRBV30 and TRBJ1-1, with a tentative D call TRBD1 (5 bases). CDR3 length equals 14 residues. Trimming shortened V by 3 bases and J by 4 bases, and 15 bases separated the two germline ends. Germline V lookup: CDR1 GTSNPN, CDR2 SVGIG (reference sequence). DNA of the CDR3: TGTGCCTGGAGGGGGGACCGGGGGTTCACTGAAGCTTTCTTT. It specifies CAWRGDRGFTEAFF.

CDR3 residues: CSVVQDYEQYF. The CDR3 DNA is TGCAGCGTAGTACAGGACTACGAGCAGTACTTC. The V and J genes are TRBV29-1 and TRBJ2-7, with TRBD1 as a possible D gene (5 bases). Trimming removed 6 bases from V and 3 bases from J, with 9 bases in between. The CDR3 covers 11 residues. CDR1 and CDR2 (germline): SQVTM, ANQGSEA.

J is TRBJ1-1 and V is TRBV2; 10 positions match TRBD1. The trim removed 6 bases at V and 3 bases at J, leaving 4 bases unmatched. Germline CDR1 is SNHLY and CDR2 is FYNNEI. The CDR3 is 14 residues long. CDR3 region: CASRAGTGDTEAFF. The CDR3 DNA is TGTGCCAGCAGGGCCGGGACAGGGGACACTGAAGCTTTCTTT.

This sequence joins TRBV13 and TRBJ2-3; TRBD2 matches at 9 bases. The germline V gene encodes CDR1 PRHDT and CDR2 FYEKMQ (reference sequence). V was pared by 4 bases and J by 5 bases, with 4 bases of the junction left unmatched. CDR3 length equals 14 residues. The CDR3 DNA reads TGTGCCAGCAGCTATCGGCGGGAGGGAGATACGCAGTATTTT. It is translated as CASSYRREGDTQYF. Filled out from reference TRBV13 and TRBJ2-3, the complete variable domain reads AAGVIQSPRHLIKEKRETATLKCYPIPRHDTVYWYQQGPGQDPQFLISFYEKMQSDKGSIPDRFSAQQFSDYHSELNMSSLELGDSALYFCASSYRREGDTQYFGPGTRLTVL.

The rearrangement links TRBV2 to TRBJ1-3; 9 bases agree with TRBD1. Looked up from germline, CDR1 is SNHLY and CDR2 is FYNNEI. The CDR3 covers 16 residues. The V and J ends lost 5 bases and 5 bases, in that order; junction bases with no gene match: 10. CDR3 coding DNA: TGTGCCAGCAGTTGGGACAGGGCAACAACTCGAAACACCATATATTTT. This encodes CASSWDRATTRNTIYF.

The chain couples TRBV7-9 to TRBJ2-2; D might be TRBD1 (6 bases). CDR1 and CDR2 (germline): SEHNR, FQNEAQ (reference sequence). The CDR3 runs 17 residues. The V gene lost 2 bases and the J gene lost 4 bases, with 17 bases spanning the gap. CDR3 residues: CASSLSGWGRGTGELFF. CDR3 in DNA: TGTGCCAGCAGCTTATCGGGTTGGGGGCGCGGCACCGGGGAGCTGTTTTTT.

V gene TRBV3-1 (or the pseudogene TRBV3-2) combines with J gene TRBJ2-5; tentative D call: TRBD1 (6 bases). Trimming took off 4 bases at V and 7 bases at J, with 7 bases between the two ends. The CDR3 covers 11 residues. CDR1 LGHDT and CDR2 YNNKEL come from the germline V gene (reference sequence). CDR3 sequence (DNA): TGTGCCAGCAGCCGAGGGGGGACCCAGTACTTC. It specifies CASSRGGTQYF.